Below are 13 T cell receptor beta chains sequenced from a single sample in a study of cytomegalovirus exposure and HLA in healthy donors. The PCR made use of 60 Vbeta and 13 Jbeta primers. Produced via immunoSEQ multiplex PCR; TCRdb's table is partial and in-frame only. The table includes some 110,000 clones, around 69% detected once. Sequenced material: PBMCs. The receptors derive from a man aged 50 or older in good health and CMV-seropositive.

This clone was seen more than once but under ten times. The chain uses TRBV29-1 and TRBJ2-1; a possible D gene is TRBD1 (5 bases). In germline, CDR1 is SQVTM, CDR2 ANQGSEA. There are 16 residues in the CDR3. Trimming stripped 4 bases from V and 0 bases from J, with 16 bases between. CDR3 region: CSVVRGLSSSYNEQFF. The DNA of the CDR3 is TGCAGCGTTGTAAGGGGCTTATCAAGCTCCTACAATGAGCAGTTCTTC.

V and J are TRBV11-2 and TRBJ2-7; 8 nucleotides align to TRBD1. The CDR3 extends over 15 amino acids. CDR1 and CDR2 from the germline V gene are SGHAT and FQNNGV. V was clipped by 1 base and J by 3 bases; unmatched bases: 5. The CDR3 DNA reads TGTGCCAGCAGCTTAGGCTCAGGGGGCGGCTACGAGCAGTACTTC. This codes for CASSLGSGGGYEQYF.

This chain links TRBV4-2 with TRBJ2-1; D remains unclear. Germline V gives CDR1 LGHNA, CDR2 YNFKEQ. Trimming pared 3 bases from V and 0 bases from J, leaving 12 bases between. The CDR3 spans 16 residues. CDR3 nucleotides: TGTGCCAGCAGCCACACCGACACCTCCTCCTACAATGAGCAGTTCTTC. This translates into CASSHTDTSSYNEQFF.

The CDR3 spells CASSVDSYNEQFF. The CDR3 bases are TGCGCCAGCAGCGTGGACAGTTACAATGAGCAGTTCTTC. The chain couples TRBV5-1 to TRBJ2-1, with D perhaps matching TRBD1 (6 bases). Trimming removed 4 bases at V and 4 bases at J, with 9 bases between. The CDR3 loop spans 13 amino acids. The germline V gene encodes CDR1 SGHRS and CDR2 YFSETQ.

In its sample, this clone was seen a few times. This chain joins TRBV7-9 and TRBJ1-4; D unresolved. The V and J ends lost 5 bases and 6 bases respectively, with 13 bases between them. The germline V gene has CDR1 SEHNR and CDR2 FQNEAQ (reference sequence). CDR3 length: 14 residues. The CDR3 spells CASSGKGGDEKLFF. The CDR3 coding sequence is TGTGCCAGCAGCGGGAAGGGAGGCGATGAAAAACTGTTTTTT.

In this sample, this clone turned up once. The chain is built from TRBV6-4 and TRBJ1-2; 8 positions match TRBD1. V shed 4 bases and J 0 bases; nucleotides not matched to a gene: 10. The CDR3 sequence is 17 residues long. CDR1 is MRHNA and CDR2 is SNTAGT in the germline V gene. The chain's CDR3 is CASSATPGQVANYGYTF. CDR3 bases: TGTGCCAGCAGTGCAACCCCGGGACAGGTAGCTAACTATGGCTACACCTTC.

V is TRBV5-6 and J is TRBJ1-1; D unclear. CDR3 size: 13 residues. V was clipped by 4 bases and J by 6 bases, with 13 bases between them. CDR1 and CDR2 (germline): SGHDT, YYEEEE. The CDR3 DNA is TGTGCCAGCAGCCTCGGCGGAGGACCTGAAGCTTTCTTT. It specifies CASSLGGGPEAFF.

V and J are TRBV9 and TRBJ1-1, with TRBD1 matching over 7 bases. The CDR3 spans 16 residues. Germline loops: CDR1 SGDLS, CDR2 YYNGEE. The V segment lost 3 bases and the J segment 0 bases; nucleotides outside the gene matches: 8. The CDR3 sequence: CASSAYRGRMNTEAFF. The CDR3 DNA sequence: TGTGCCAGCAGCGCATACAGGGGAAGGATGAACACTGAAGCTTTCTTT.

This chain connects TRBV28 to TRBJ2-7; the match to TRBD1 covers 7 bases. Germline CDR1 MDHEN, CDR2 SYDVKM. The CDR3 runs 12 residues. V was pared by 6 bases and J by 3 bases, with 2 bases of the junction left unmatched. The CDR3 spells CASSWDSYEQYF. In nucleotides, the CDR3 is TGTGCCAGCAGCTGGGACAGCTACGAGCAGTACTTC.

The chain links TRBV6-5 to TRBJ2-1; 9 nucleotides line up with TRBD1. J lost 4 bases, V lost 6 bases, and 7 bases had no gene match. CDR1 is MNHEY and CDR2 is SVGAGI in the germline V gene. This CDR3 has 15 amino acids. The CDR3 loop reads CASSPTGGDYNEQFF. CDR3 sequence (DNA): TGTGCCAGCAGCCCAACAGGGGGCGATTACAATGAGCAGTTCTTC.

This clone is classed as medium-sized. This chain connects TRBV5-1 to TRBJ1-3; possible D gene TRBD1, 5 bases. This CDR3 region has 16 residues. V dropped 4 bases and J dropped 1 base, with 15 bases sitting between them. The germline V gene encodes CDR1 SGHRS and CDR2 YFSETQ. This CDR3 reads CASSPVVQDSGNTIYF. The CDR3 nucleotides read TGCGCCAGCAGCCCGGTGGTACAGGATTCTGGAAACACCATATATTTT. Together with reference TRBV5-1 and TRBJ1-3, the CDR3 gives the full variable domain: KAGVTQTPRYLIKTRGQQVTLSCSPISGHRSVSWYQQTPGQGLQFLFEYFSETQRNKGNFPGRFSGRQFSNSRSEMNVSTLELGDSALYLCASSPVVQDSGNTIYFGEGSWLTVV.

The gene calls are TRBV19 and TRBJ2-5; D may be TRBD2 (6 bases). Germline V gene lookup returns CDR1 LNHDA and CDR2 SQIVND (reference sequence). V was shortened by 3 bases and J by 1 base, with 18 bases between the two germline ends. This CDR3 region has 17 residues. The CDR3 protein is CASSMESAGRFQETQYF. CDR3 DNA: TGTGCCAGTAGTATGGAATCAGCGGGCCGTTTCCAAGAGACCCAGTACTTC.

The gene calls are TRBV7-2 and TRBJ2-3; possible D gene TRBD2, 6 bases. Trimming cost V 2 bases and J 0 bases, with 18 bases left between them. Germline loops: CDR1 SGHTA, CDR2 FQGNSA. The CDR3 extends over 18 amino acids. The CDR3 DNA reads TGTGCCAGCAGCTTATCGGCCTCGGAGGGCCCAAGCACAGATACGCAGTATTTT. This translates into CASSLSASEGPSTDTQYF.